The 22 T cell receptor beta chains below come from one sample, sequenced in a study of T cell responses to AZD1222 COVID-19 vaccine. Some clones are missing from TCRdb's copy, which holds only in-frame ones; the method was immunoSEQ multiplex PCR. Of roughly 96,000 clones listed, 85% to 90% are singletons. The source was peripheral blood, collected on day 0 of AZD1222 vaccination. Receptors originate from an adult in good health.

The CDR3 sequence is CASSLRDRAYEQYF. Here the CDR3 DNA reads TGTGCCAGCAGCTTGAGGGACAGGGCCTACGAGCAGTACTTC. V usage is TRBV7-3 and J usage is TRBJ2-7; 9 bases map to TRBD1. Germline V CDR1 and CDR2: SGHTA, FQGTGA. This CDR3 has 14 amino acids. With 3 bases clipped from V and 2 bases from J, the junction kept 2 bases outside the gene matches.

Here the CDR3 DNA reads TGTGCCAGCAGTTGGAACAGGGGGTCACTGAACACTGAAGCTTTCTTT. Translated: CASSWNRGSLNTEAFF. The chain carries TRBV6-5 and TRBJ1-1; TRBD1 matches 8 bases. This CDR3 has 16 amino acids. The germline CDR1 and CDR2 sequences are MNHEY and SVGAGI. After removal of 4 bases from V and 0 bases from J, the junction contained 7 bases not matched to a gene.

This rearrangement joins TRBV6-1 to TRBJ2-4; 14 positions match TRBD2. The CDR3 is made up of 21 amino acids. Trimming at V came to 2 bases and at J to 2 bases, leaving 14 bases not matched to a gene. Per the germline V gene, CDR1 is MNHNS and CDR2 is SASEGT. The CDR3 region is CASSETDWVGLAGVPKNIQYF. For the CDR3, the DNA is TGTGCCAGCAGTGAAACGGATTGGGTGGGACTAGCGGGAGTTCCCAAAAACATTCAGTACTTC.

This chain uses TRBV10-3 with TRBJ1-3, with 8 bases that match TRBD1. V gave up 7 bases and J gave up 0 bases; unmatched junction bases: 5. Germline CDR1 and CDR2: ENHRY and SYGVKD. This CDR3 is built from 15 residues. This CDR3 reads CAITQGAPSGNTIYF. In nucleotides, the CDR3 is TGTGCCATCACCCAGGGGGCGCCCTCTGGAAACACCATATATTTT.

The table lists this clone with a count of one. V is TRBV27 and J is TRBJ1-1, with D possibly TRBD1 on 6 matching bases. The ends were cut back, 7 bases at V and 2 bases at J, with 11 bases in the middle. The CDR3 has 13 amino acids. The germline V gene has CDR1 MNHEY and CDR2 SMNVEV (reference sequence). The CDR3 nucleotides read TGTGCCAGCACCTCCGGGGGCAACACTGAAGCTTTCTTT. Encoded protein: CASTSGGNTEAFF.

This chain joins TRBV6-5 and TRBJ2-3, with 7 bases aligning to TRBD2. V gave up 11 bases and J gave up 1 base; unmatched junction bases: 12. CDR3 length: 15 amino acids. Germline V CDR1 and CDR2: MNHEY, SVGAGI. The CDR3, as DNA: TGTGCCGGAGGGAGCGCTGGGGGGGGCACAGATACGCAGTATTTT. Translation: CAGGSAGGGTDTQYF.

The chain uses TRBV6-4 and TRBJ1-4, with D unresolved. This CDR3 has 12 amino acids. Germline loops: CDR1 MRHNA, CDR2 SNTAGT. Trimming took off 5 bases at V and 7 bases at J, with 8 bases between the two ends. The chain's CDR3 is CASSSGPEKLFF. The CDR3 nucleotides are TGTGCCAGCAGTTCGGGCCCTGAAAAACTGTTTTTT.

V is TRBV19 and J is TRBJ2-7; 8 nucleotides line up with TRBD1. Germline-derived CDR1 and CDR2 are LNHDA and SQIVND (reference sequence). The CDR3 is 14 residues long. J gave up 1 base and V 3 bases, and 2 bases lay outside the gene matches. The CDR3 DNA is TGTGCCAGTAGTATCGACAGGGGATCCTACGAGCAGTACTTC. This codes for CASSIDRGSYEQYF.

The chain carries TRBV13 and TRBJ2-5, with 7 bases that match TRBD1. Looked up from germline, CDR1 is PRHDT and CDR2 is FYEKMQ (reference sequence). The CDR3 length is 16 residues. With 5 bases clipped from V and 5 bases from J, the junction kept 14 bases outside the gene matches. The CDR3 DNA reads TGTGCCAGCAGCGAAGTAGGGGGCGCGAGGGACGAGACCCAGTACTTC. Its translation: CASSEVGGARDETQYF.

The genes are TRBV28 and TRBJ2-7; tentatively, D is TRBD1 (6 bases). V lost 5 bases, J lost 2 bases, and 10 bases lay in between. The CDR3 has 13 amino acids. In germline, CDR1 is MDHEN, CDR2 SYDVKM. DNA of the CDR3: TGTGCCAGCAGTAACAGGGCTCCCTACGAGCAGTACTTC. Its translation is CASSNRAPYEQYF.

The CDR3 sequence: CASSFVASGSWQFF. CDR3 nucleotides: TGTGCCAGCAGCTTCGTTGCTAGCGGGAGTTGGCAGTTCTTC. The V gene is TRBV7-2, the J gene TRBJ2-1, with 10 bases matching TRBD2. Germline trimming cut 3 bases from V and 12 bases from J; bases unmatched to any gene: 8. Germline V gene data show CDR1 as SGHTA and CDR2 as FQGNSA. The length of the CDR3 is 14 residues. Looking up the rest from reference TRBV7-2 and TRBJ2-1 gives the full variable domain: GAGVSQSPSNKVTEKGKDVELRCDPISGHTALYWYRQSLGQGLEFLIYFQGNSAPDKSGLPSDRFSAERTGGSVSTLTIQRTQQEDSAVYLCASSFVASGSWQFFGPGTRLTVL.

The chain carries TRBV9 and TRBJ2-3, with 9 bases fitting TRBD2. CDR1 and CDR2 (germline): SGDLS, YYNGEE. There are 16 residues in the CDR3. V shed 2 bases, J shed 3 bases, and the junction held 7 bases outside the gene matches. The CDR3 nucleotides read TGTGCCAGCAGCGTCTTTAGCGGGAGTGGGACAGATACGCAGTATTTT. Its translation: CASSVFSGSGTDTQYF.

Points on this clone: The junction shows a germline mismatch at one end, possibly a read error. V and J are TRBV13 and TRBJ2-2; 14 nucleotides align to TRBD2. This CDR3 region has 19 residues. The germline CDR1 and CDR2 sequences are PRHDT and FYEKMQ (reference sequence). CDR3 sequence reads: CASRLALRLAGGITGELFF. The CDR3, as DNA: TGTGCCAGCAGATTAGCCCTTCGACTAGCGGGAGGGATCACCGGGGAGCTGTTTTTT.

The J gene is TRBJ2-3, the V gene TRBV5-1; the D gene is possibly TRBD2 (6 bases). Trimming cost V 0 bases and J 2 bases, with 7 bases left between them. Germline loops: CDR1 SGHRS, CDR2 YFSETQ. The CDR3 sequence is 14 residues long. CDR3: CASSLAGDTDTQYF. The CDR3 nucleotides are TGCGCCAGCAGCTTGGCGGGAGACACAGATACGCAGTATTTT.

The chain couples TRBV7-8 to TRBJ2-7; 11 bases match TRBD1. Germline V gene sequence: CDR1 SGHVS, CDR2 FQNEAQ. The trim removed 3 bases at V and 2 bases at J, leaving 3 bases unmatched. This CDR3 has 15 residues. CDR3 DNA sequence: TGTGCCAGCAGCTTGGACAGGGGGCGCGCCTACGAGCAGTACTTC. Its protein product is CASSLDRGRAYEQYF.

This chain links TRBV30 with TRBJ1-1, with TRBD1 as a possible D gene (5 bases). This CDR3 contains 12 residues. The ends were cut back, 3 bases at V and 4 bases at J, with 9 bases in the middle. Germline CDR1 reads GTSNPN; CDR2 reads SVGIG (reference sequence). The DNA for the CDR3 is TGTGCCTGGAGGCCCGGGACCACTGAAGCTTTCTTT. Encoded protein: CAWRPGTTEAFF.

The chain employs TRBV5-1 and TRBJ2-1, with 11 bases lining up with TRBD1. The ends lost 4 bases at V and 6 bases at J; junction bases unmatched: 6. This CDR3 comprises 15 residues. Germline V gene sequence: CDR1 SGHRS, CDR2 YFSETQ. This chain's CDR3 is CASSPGTGGSNEQFF. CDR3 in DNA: TGCGCCAGCAGCCCGGGGACAGGGGGGAGCAATGAGCAGTTCTTC.

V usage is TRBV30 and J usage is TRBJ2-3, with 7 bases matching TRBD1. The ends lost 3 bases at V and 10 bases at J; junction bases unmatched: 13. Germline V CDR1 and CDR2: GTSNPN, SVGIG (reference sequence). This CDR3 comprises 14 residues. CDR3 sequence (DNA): TGTGCCTGGAGAGTTGTACCTGCTGGGACAGCGCAGTATTTT. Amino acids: CAWRVVPAGTAQYF.

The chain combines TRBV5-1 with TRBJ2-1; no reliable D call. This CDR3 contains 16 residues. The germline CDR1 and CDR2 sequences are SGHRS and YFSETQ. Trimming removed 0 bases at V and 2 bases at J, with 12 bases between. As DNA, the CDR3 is TGCGCCAGCAGCTTGGCCGGCGGTGGTCCCTACAATGAGCAGTTCTTC. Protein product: CASSLAGGGPYNEQFF.

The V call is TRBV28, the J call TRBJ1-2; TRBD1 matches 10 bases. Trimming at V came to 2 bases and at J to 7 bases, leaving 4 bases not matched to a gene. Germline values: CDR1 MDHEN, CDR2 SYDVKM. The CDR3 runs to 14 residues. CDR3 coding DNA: TGTGCCAGCAGTTTAGACAGGGGGCGAGGTGGCTACACCTTC. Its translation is CASSLDRGRGGYTF.

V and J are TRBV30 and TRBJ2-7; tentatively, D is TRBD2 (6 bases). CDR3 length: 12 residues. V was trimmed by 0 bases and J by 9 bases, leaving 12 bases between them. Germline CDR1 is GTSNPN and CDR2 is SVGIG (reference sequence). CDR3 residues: CAWSVGGDGQYF. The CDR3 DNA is TGTGCCTGGAGTGTCGGCGGGGACGGGCAGTACTTC.

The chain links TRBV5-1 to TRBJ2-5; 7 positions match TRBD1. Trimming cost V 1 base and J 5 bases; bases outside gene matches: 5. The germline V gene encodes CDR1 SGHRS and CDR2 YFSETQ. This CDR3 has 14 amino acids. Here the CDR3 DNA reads TGCGCCAGCAGCTTGAGACAGGGTGGGGAGACCCAGTACTTC. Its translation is CASSLRQGGETQYF.